The rows below give T cell receptor beta chains drawn from one sample of a study of radiotherapy plus CTLA-4 blockade in lung cancer. Produced via immunoSEQ multiplex PCR; TCRdb's table is partial and in-frame only. Among around 91,000 clones listed, approximately 86% were seen once. Here the sequenced sample was peripheral blood, taken from a patient treated with radiotherapy plus ipilimumab. All receptors derive from a human donor with non-small cell lung cancer that progressed on radiotherapy plus ipilimumab. The CDR3 runs from the conserved cysteine through the conserved F or W. A D gene is named only where the DNA matches it firmly. The size entry is marked missing in some rows and otherwise reads once, few, many or a size class.

DNA: TGTGCCAGCAGTTTTCGTCGAGACAGGGCCTACGAGCAGTACTTC
CDR3: CASSFRRDRAYEQYF
size: -
V: TRBV6-1
D: TRBD1
J: TRBJ2-7

DNA: TGCGCCAGCAGCTTGGGGGCTAGCGGAACCTACAATGAGCAGTTCTTC
CDR3: CASSLGASGTYNEQFF
size: -
V: TRBV5-1
D: TRBD2
J: TRBJ2-1

DNA: TGTGCCAGCAGCTTGGGGGTGTCTGGGGCCAACGTCCTGACTTTC
CDR3: CASSLGVSGANVLTF
size: -
V: TRBV5-6
D: -
J: TRBJ2-6

DNA: TGCGCCAGCAGCTTTGAGCGGGAGGAGACCCAGTACTTC
CDR3: CASSFEREETQYF
size: few
V: TRBV5-1
D: TRBD2
J: TRBJ2-5

DNA: TGTGCCAGCAGTGAGCAAAGTTCAGTTGAGCAGTTCTTC
CDR3: CASSEQSSVEQFF
size: -
V: TRBV2
D: -
J: TRBJ2-1

DNA: TGTGCCAGCAGTTACGGGGAGGGCACCTACAATGAGCAGTTCTTC
CDR3: CASSYGEGTYNEQFF
size: -
V: TRBV6-5
D: TRBD2
J: TRBJ2-1

DNA: TGTGCCAGCCAATCTACGGGAGGAACCCACAATGAGCAGTTCTTC
CDR3: CASQSTGGTHNEQFF
size: -
V: TRBV25-1
D: TRBD2
J: TRBJ2-1

DNA: TGTGCCAGCAGCTTAACGAAGACTAGCGGGTTGAACACCGGGGAGCTGTTTTTT
CDR3: CASSLTKTSGLNTGELFF
size: -
V: TRBV7-3
D: TRBD2
J: TRBJ2-2

DNA: TGTGCCAGCAGTGCAAGGACAGGGGGGAATGAAAAACTGTTTTTT
CDR3: CASSARTGGNEKLFF
size: -
V: TRBV27
D: TRBD1
J: TRBJ1-4

DNA: TGTGCCAGCAGCGCTACCCGACAGGGCCTTGAAGCTTTCTTT
CDR3: CASSATRQGLEAFF
size: -
V: TRBV9
D: TRBD1
J: TRBJ1-1

DNA: TGTGCCATCAGACGGGACAGGGGTCCCTACGAGCAGTACTTC
CDR3: CAIRRDRGPYEQYF
size: -
V: TRBV10-3
D: TRBD1
J: TRBJ2-7

DNA: TGTGCCAGCAGCTTGACTAGCGGGATAACTTCAGCTAAAAACATTCAGTACTTC
CDR3: CASSLTSGITSAKNIQYF
size: -
V: TRBV28
D: TRBD2
J: TRBJ2-4

DNA: TGCGCCAGCAGCAATACAGGGTCCACTGAAGCTTTCTTT
CDR3: CASSNTGSTEAFF
size: -
V: TRBV5-1
D: -
J: TRBJ1-1

DNA: TGCGCCAGCAGCTGGGTCGGGACCCCCGTCGGCAATGAGCAGTTCTTC
CDR3: CASSWVGTPVGNEQFF
size: -
V: TRBV5-1
D: -
J: TRBJ2-1

DNA: TGTGCCAGCTCACCACCCGAAAACAAAGAGACCCAGTACTTC
CDR3: CASSPPENKETQYF
size: -
V: TRBV18
D: -
J: TRBJ2-5

DNA: TGTGCCAGCAGTGATCGGACAGGGGGCTGGGAGACCCAGTACTTC
CDR3: CASSDRTGGWETQYF
size: few
V: TRBV6-1
D: TRBD1
J: TRBJ2-5

DNA: TGTGCCAGCAGTGGACCAGTCCTGGAGGGGGAGACCCAGTACTTC
CDR3: CASSGPVLEGETQYF
size: -
V: TRBV2
D: -
J: TRBJ2-5

DNA: TGCGCCAGCAGCGCCTGGACAGGGAGCGAGCAGTACTTC
CDR3: CASSAWTGSEQYF
size: -
V: TRBV5-1
D: TRBD1
J: TRBJ2-7

DNA: TGTGCCAGTAGTTGGACTAGCGCCACAGATACGCAGTATTTT
CDR3: CASSWTSATDTQYF
size: -
V: TRBV19
D: TRBD2
J: TRBJ2-3

DNA: TGTGCCAGCTCATTATTCAGGACACAGGAAAAACTGTTTTTT
CDR3: CASSLFRTQEKLFF
size: -
V: TRBV18
D: -
J: TRBJ1-4

DNA: TGTGCCTGGAGTCAAGGGCCCTCTGGAAACACCATATATTTT
CDR3: CAWSQGPSGNTIYF
size: -
V: TRBV30
D: -
J: TRBJ1-3

DNA: TGTGCCAGCAGCGAAGGGACTAGCGGGAGGGCCACAGATACGCAGTATTTT
CDR3: CASSEGTSGRATDTQYF
size: -
V: TRBV2
D: TRBD2
J: TRBJ2-3

DNA: TGCAGCGGAGGTATTCCCCCCTACGAGCAGTACTTC
CDR3: CSGGIPPYEQYF
size: -
V: TRBV29-1
D: -
J: TRBJ2-7

DNA: TGTGCCAGCAGCTTTTTCGGGGGACCCTACGAGCAGTACTTC
CDR3: CASSFFGGPYEQYF
size: -
V: TRBV5-6
D: -
J: TRBJ2-7

DNA: TGCGCCAGCAGCTTGGGATCCGGCTATGGCTACACCTTC
CDR3: CASSLGSGYGYTF
size: -
V: TRBV5-1
D: -
J: TRBJ1-2

DNA: TGCGCCAGCAGCTTTACCGGACAGGGGGCTGGCGAGCAGTACTTC
CDR3: CASSFTGQGAGEQYF
size: -
V: TRBV5-1
D: TRBD1
J: TRBJ2-7

DNA: TGTGCCAGCAGTCCCTTTCGCCGGGACCAACAAGAGACCCAGTACTTC
CDR3: CASSPFRRDQQETQYF
size: -
V: TRBV27
D: -
J: TRBJ2-5

DNA: TGTGCCAGCAGCCCCGGGAAGCCAGATACGCAGTATTTT
CDR3: CASSPGKPDTQYF
size: -
V: TRBV7-3
D: -
J: TRBJ2-3

DNA: TGCGCCAGCAGACTCGGACAGAACTCCTACGAGCAGTACTTC
CDR3: CASRLGQNSYEQYF
size: once
V: TRBV5-1
D: -
J: TRBJ2-7

DNA: TGTGCCAGTAGGAAGGACAGCAATACGCAGTATTTT
CDR3: CASRKDSNTQYF
size: -
V: TRBV19
D: -
J: TRBJ2-3

DNA: TGTGCCAGCAGCCTAAGACTAGGACGGGCCGAGCAGTACTTC
CDR3: CASSLRLGRAEQYF
size: -
V: TRBV7-2
D: -
J: TRBJ2-7

DNA: TGTGCCAGCACGGCTTTGAGACAGTATAGCAATCAGCCCCAGCATTTT
CDR3: CASTALRQYSNQPQHF
size: -
V: TRBV2
D: -
J: TRBJ1-5

DNA: TGTGCCTGGAGTGCCACCCCTGGATATACGCAGTATTTT
CDR3: CAWSATPGYTQYF
size: -
V: TRBV30
D: -
J: TRBJ2-3

DNA: TGTGCCAGCAGCCATTCGGACAGCGGGTACGAAAAACTGTTTTTT
CDR3: CASSHSDSGYEKLFF
size: -
V: TRBV6-6
D: -
J: TRBJ1-4

DNA: TGCGCCAGCAGCTTGGGGCGGGCAGGGGGCAACTACGAGCAGTACTTC
CDR3: CASSLGRAGGNYEQYF
size: -
V: TRBV5-1
D: TRBD1
J: TRBJ2-7

DNA: TGTGCCAGCAGAATAACAGGGAAGGACACTGAAGCTTTCTTT
CDR3: CASRITGKDTEAFF
size: -
V: TRBV2
D: -
J: TRBJ1-1

DNA: TGTGCCAGCAGTACAGGGGATGCAGATACGCAGTATTTT
CDR3: CASSTGDADTQYF
size: -
V: TRBV25-1
D: TRBD1
J: TRBJ2-3

DNA: TGTGCCAGCAGCTTGGGGTTTAAGGACAGGGTCTACAATGAGCAGTTCTTC
CDR3: CASSLGFKDRVYNEQFF
size: -
V: TRBV5-6
D: TRBD1
J: TRBJ2-1

DNA: TGTGCCAGCAGCCAAACAACAGGTCCCTACGAGCAGTACTTC
CDR3: CASSQTTGPYEQYF
size: -
V: TRBV4-2
D: -
J: TRBJ2-7

DNA: TGCGCCAGCAGCACCGGGACTACTAGAGAGCAGTACTTC
CDR3: CASSTGTTREQYF
size: few
V: TRBV5-1
D: TRBD2
J: TRBJ2-7

DNA: TGTGCCAGCAGTGAATACAGGAACGAAAAACTGTTTTTT
CDR3: CASSEYRNEKLFF
size: -
V: TRBV6-4
D: -
J: TRBJ1-4

DNA: TGTGCCAGCAGTTCCAGGGTAGATACGCAGTATTTT
CDR3: CASSSRVDTQYF
size: -
V: TRBV27
D: -
J: TRBJ2-3

DNA: TGTGCCAGCAGCCCCCAGGGATGGGTAGCGAACACTGAAGCTTTCTTT
CDR3: CASSPQGWVANTEAFF
size: -
V: TRBV6-4
D: -
J: TRBJ1-1

DNA: TGTGCCTGGAGTGCGGCAGGCAAGGGCCATGAGCAGTTCTTC
CDR3: CAWSAAGKGHEQFF
size: -
V: TRBV30
D: -
J: TRBJ2-1

DNA: TGTGCCAGCTCACCGAGTGACACTAATGAAAAACTGTTTTTT
CDR3: CASSPSDTNEKLFF
size: -
V: TRBV18
D: -
J: TRBJ1-4

DNA: TGTGCCAGCAGTGAAGGGTGGGGGTTTAATCAGCCCCAGCATTTT
CDR3: CASSEGWGFNQPQHF
size: -
V: TRBV6-1
D: -
J: TRBJ1-5

DNA: TGCGCCAGCAGCTTCCGACCGTCGAACACTGAAGCTTTCTTT
CDR3: CASSFRPSNTEAFF
size: -
V: TRBV5-1
D: -
J: TRBJ1-1

DNA: TGTGCCAGCAGCCGAGGGGCCGAGTATTCCTCGGAGACCCAGTACTTC
CDR3: CASSRGAEYSSETQYF
size: -
V: TRBV11-2
D: -
J: TRBJ2-5

DNA: TGTGCCAGCGATACGGGGCAGGAAGCTTTCTTT
CDR3: CASDTGQEAFF
size: -
V: TRBV6-1
D: -
J: TRBJ1-1

DNA: TGCGCCAGCAGTCAACCCCAGGGAGGCAATCAGCCCCAGCATTTT
CDR3: CASSQPQGGNQPQHF
size: -
V: TRBV23-1
D: -
J: TRBJ1-5

DNA: TGTGCCAGCAGCATACCGGGAGCCCGGGGGACCCAGTACTTC
CDR3: CASSIPGARGTQYF
size: -
V: TRBV5-4
D: -
J: TRBJ2-5

DNA: TGTGCCAGCAGCTTAGCTGGGTTTCGCCTAAACTACAATGAGCAGTTCTTC
CDR3: CASSLAGFRLNYNEQFF
size: -
V: TRBV7-9
D: -
J: TRBJ2-1

DNA: TGTGCCAGCTCACCAGGGTTTGGGGAGACCCAGTACTTC
CDR3: CASSPGFGETQYF
size: -
V: TRBV18
D: -
J: TRBJ2-5

DNA: TGTGCCAGCAGCTTAGAGGGACTAGCGGTCTACAATGAGCAGTTCTTC
CDR3: CASSLEGLAVYNEQFF
size: -
V: TRBV7-2
D: TRBD2
J: TRBJ2-1

DNA: TGTGCCAGCACGAGGGACAGTCAAGAGACCCAGTACTTC
CDR3: CASTRDSQETQYF
size: -
V: TRBV6-6
D: TRBD1
J: TRBJ2-5

DNA: TGTGCCAGCAGCAGTCAAGCTTTCTTT
CDR3: CASSSQAFF
size: -
V: TRBV6-1
D: -
J: TRBJ1-1

DNA: TGTGCCAGCAGCGCCGCCTCGGGAGTGTGGGGGGAGCTGTTTTTT
CDR3: CASSAASGVWGELFF
size: -
V: TRBV5-4
D: -
J: TRBJ2-2

DNA: TGCGCCAGCAGCTTGACAGGGGGCGTAGGTAATGAAAAACTGTTTTTT
CDR3: CASSLTGGVGNEKLFF
size: -
V: TRBV5-1
D: TRBD1
J: TRBJ1-4